These 8 T cell receptor beta chains originate from one sample sequenced in a study of blood T cell repertoires in COVID-19. Only in-frame clones appear in the TCRdb table, and some are missing; sequencing was by immunoSEQ multiplex PCR. Among 150,000 to 250,000 clones listed, approximately 94% were seen once. Sample: peripheral blood. The receptors come from a man aged 30-40 years with COVID-19, enrolled during active disease.

This chain connects TRBV5-5 to TRBJ2-3; 9 bases fit TRBD2. The CDR3 has 19 amino acids. CDR1 and CDR2 (germline): SGHKS, YYEKEE (reference sequence). J gave up 1 base and V 2 bases, and 14 bases lay outside the gene matches. CDR3 in amino acids: CASSLPRGGAGGGTDTQYF. The CDR3 nucleotides are TGTGCCAGCAGCTTACCTCGCGGGGGGGCCGGAGGGGGCACAGATACGCAGTATTTT.

The CDR3 is CASSLGQGGEQFF. As DNA, the CDR3 is TGTGCCAGCAGTCTCGGACAGGGAGGAGAGCAGTTCTTC. V usage is TRBV12-3 or TRBV12-4 and J usage is TRBJ2-1; TRBD1 matches 8 bases. This CDR3 spans 13 amino acids. V trimming: 5 bases; J trimming: 10 bases; junction bases outside the gene matches: 7.

This chain joins TRBV19 and TRBJ2-5; possible D gene TRBD2, 6 bases. V was clipped by 3 bases and J by 13 bases, with 12 bases between them. CDR1 and CDR2 from the germline V gene are LNHDA and SQIVND (reference sequence). The CDR3 is 11 amino acids. The CDR3 DNA reads as TGTGCCAGTAGTATGGGGGGATCACGGTACTTC. Amino acid sequence: CASSMGGSRYF.

The table lists this clone with a count of one. This chain joins TRBV21-1 and TRBJ2-1; TRBD2 reflects the table's D call only, with no check against the DNA. TRBV21-1 is recorded as a pseudogene. The CDR3 totals 20 residues. The CDR3 is CASSTTGTSGGARFRDEQFF. The CDR3 DNA reads TGTGCCAGCAGCACCACCGGGACTAGCGGGGGGGCCAGGTTTCGCGATGAGCAGTTCTTC.

This clone was counted a few times. This rearrangement joins TRBV5-1 to TRBJ2-7; D might be TRBD1 (6 bases). Germline values: CDR1 SGHRS, CDR2 YFSETQ. The ends were cut back, 3 bases at V and 2 bases at J, with 18 bases in the middle. This CDR3 comprises 16 residues. CDR3 sequence (DNA): TGCGCCAGCAGCTCCTTGACAACAGGGTTACCCTACGAGCAGTACTTC. Protein: CASSSLTTGLPYEQYF.

This chain connects TRBV5-4 to TRBJ2-3; tentative D call: TRBD2 (6 bases). Germline loops: CDR1 SGHNT, CDR2 YYREEE (reference sequence). CDR3 size: 14 residues. The V and J ends lost 2 bases and 6 bases respectively, with 13 bases between them. CDR3 amino acids: CASSFGSAVDTQYF. Written as DNA, the CDR3 is TGTGCCAGCAGCTTCGGGAGCGCGGTCGATACGCAGTATTTT.

The chain uses TRBV2 and TRBJ1-1; no firm D call. Germline V CDR1 and CDR2: SNHLY, FYNNEI. V lost 0 bases and J 6 bases, leaving 11 bases between the germline ends. This CDR3 has 14 residues. CDR3: CASSEALRVAEAFF. The CDR3 region has the DNA TGTGCCAGCAGTGAAGCGCTTCGGGTCGCTGAAGCTTTCTTT.

The chain recombines TRBV7-2 with TRBJ1-3, with a possible D match to TRBD1 (5 bases). The CDR3 contains 15 residues. Germline CDR1 is SGHTA and CDR2 is FQGNSA. Trimming removed 4 bases at V and 0 bases at J, with 10 bases between. CDR3 loop: CASSYRQSSGNTIYF. CDR3 in DNA: TGTGCCAGCAGCTATCGACAGAGCTCTGGAAACACCATATATTTT.